These 11 T cell receptor beta chains came from one sample sequenced in a study of identical twins. TCRdb processed the 5' RACE reads anew with MiXCR; each CDR3 protein has one entry. The repertoire holds about 530,000 distinct CDR3 sequences, about a fifth seen once, with approximately 0.5% in the top ten. The data were also submitted as part of a second study, on yellow fever vaccine responses in identical twins.

Sequencing was carried out using CD4+ T cells sorted from blood. Receptors originate from a woman under 30 in good health.

This clonotype was counted a few times. The chain is built from TRBV7-8 and TRBJ2-2; TRBD2 might be the D (5 bases). Trimming removed 7 bases from V and 5 bases from J, with 5 bases in between. Germline V lookup: CDR1 SGHVS, CDR2 FQNEAQ. The CDR3 totals 11 residues. The CDR3 loop is CASTGTGELFF. The CDR3 DNA follows: TGTGCCAGCACGGGGACCGGGGAGCTGTTTTTT. The complete variable domain, with remaining parts taken from reference TRBV7-8 and TRBJ2-2, reads GAGVSQSPRYKVAKRGQDVALRCDPISGHVSLFWYQQALGQGPEFLTYFQNEAQLDKSGLPSDRFFAERPEGSVSTLKIQRTQQEDSAVYLCASTGTGELFFGEGSRLTVL.

The rearrangement uses TRBV20-1 and TRBJ2-3; 16 bases line up with TRBD2. The CDR3 runs to 16 residues. J gave up 7 bases and V 4 bases, and 8 bases lay outside the gene matches. CDR1 and CDR2 from the germline V gene are DFQATT and SNEGSKA (reference sequence). In DNA form, the CDR3 reads TGCAGTGCTACCGGGACTAGCGGGAGGGCCATGCATACGCAGTATTTT. Its protein product is CSATGTSGRAMHTQYF.

This clonotype was found many times. The chain joins TRBV5-1 to TRBJ2-2; possibly TRBD1 for D (5 bases). This CDR3 region has 13 residues. V lost 2 bases to trimming and J lost 3 bases, with 5 bases between them. CDR1 and CDR2 from the germline V gene are SGHRS and YFSETQ. The CDR3 reads CASSFRDTGELFF. CDR3 DNA sequence: TGCGCCAGCAGCTTCAGGGACACCGGGGAGCTGTTTTTT.

This chain connects TRBV7-2 to TRBJ2-7; 7 bases fit TRBD2. J was trimmed by 3 bases and V by 5 bases; bases with no gene match: 7. This CDR3 contains 14 residues. CDR1 SGHTA and CDR2 FQGNSA come from the germline V gene. CDR3 sequence reads: CASSQWTSVYEQYF. The CDR3 DNA reads TGTGCCAGCAGCCAATGGACTAGTGTCTACGAGCAGTACTTC.

A few counts support this clonotype. This rearrangement joins TRBV19 to TRBJ2-1, with 16 bases fitting TRBD2. V shed 4 bases and J 9 bases; nucleotides not matched to a gene: 6. This CDR3 comprises 16 residues. The germline V gene has CDR1 LNHDA and CDR2 SQIVND (reference sequence). CDR3: CASSTPGLAGGREQFF. As DNA, the CDR3 is TGTGCCAGTAGTACGCCGGGACTAGCGGGAGGGCGTGAGCAGTTCTTC. Complete variable domain (other parts from reference TRBV19 and TRBJ2-1): DGGITQSPKYLFRKEGQNVTLSCEQNLNHDAMYWYRQDPGQGLRLIYYSQIVNDFQKGDIAEGYSVSREKKESFPLTVTSAQKNPTAFYLCASSTPGLAGGREQFFGPGTRLTVL.

The rearrangement links TRBV10-3 to TRBJ2-7; TRBD2 aligns across 8 bases. The CDR3 consists of 14 residues. Germline V lookup: CDR1 ENHRY, CDR2 SYGVKD. V shed 0 bases, J shed 2 bases, and the junction held 0 bases outside the gene matches. The CDR3 nucleotides are TGTGCCATCAGTGAGTCGGGACTAGCCTACGAGCAGTACTTC. Protein: CAISESGLAYEQYF.

V and J are TRBV5-1 and TRBJ2-2; TRBD1 matches 9 bases. CDR3 length equals 14 residues. Germline V gene data show CDR1 as SGHRS and CDR2 as YFSETQ. V was pared by 6 bases and J by 7 bases, with 7 bases of the junction left unmatched. The CDR3 region is CASTETGGHGELFF. CDR3 nucleotides: TGCGCCAGCACCGAAACAGGGGGCCACGGGGAGCTGTTTTTT.

In this sample, this clonotype turned up a few times. The chain employs TRBV29-1 and TRBJ1-1; D remains ambiguous. Germline loops: CDR1 SQVTM, CDR2 ANQGSEA. Trimming cost V 1 base and J 2 bases, with 8 bases left between them. The length of the CDR3 is 13 residues. CDR3 DNA: TGCAGCGTTGAAGGAACACAAAACACTGAAGCTTTCTTT. The encoded protein is CSVEGTQNTEAFF.

The chain recombines TRBV7-2 with TRBJ2-7, with TRBD2 matching over 7 bases. The CDR3 runs to 13 residues. The V segment lost 2 bases and the J segment 6 bases; nucleotides outside the gene matches: 4. In germline, CDR1 is SGHTA, CDR2 FQGNSA. The CDR3 DNA reads as TGTGCCAGCAGCTTATGGGAGGGCAGCGAGCAGTACGTC. Protein product: CASSLWEGSEQYV.

The table lists this clonotype with a few counts. The chain recombines TRBV9 with TRBJ1-1, with 7 positions matching TRBD1. Germline CDR1 and CDR2: SGDLS and YYNGEE. CDR3 length equals 15 residues. J gave up 0 bases and V 0 bases, and 2 bases lay outside the gene matches. CDR3: CASSVVDRVNTEAFF. In DNA form, the CDR3 reads TGTGCCAGCAGCGTAGTTGACAGGGTGAACACTGAAGCTTTCTTT. Looking up the rest from reference TRBV9 and TRBJ1-1 gives the full variable domain: DSGVTQTPKHLITATGQRVTLRCSPRSGDLSVYWYQQSLDQGLQFLIQYYNGEERAKGNILERFSAQQFPDLHSELNLSSLELGDSALYFCASSVVDRVNTEAFFGQGTRLTVV.

The J gene is TRBJ2-7, the V gene TRBV5-6, with D possibly TRBD1 on 6 matching bases. The CDR3 has 18 amino acids. The germline V gene encodes CDR1 SGHDT and CDR2 YYEEEE. Trimming took off 2 bases at V and 2 bases at J, with 23 bases between the two ends. CDR3 protein: CASSLKGRSKGVTYEQYF. CDR3 nucleotide sequence: TGTGCCAGCAGCTTAAAAGGACGGTCGAAGGGGGTTACCTACGAGCAGTACTTC.